Following are 2 T cell receptor beta chains from one sample sequenced in a study of blood T cell repertoires in COVID-19. Method: immunoSEQ multiplex PCR; TCRdb's copy keeps in-frame clones and lacks some. The sample contains roughly 260,000 clones, 70% to 90% of which appear only once. Sequencing was carried out using peripheral blood. These receptors all come from a woman aged 45-65 years with acute or convalescent COVID-19.

The rearrangement joins TRBV5-1 to TRBJ2-1; the match to TRBD2 covers 12 bases. The CDR3 consists of 17 residues. Germline V gene sequence: CDR1 SGHRS, CDR2 YFSETQ. V was clipped by 4 bases and J by 8 bases; unmatched bases: 13. The CDR3 spells CASSPRLRLAGEDEQFF. The CDR3 region has the DNA TGCGCCAGCAGCCCGAGGTTGAGACTAGCGGGAGAGGATGAGCAGTTCTTC.

The chain recombines TRBV7-6 with TRBJ2-3; D ambiguous. In germline, CDR1 is SGHVS, CDR2 FNYEAQ. V lost 0 bases, J lost 3 bases, and 4 bases lay in between. The CDR3 covers 13 residues. Here the CDR3 DNA reads TGTGCCAGCAGCTTAGCAGAGACAGATACGCAGTATTTT. This codes for CASSLAETDTQYF.